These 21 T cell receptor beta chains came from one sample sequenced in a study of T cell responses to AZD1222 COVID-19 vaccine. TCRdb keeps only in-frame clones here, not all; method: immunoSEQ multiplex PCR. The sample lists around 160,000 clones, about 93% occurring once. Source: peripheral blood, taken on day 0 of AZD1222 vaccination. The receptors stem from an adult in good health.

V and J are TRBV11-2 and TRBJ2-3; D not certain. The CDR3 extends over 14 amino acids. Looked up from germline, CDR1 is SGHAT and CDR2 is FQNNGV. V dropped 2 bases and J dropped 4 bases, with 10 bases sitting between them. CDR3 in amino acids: CASSLNTVADTQYF. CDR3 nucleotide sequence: TGTGCCAGCAGCTTAAACACTGTGGCAGATACGCAGTATTTT.

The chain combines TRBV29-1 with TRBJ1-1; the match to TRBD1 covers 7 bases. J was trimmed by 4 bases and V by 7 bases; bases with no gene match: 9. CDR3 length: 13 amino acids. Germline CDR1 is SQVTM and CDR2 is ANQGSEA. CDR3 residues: CSAGQAAGTEAFF. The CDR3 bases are TGCAGCGCTGGACAGGCCGCGGGCACTGAAGCTTTCTTT.

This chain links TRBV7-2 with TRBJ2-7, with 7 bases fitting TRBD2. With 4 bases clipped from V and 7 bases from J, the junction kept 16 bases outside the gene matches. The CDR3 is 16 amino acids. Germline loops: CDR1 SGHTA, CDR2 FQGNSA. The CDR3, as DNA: TGTGCCAGCAGCTCAGGCCTTAGCGGGCCAGAGGGGGAGCAGTACTTC. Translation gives CASSSGLSGPEGEQYF.

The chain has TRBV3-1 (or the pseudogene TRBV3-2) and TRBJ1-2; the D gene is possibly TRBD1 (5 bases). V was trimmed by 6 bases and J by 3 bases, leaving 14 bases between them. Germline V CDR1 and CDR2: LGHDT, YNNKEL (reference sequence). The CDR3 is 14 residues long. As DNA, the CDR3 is TGTGCCAGCAGAAACCACGGGACGGACTATGGCTACACCTTC. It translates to CASRNHGTDYGYTF.

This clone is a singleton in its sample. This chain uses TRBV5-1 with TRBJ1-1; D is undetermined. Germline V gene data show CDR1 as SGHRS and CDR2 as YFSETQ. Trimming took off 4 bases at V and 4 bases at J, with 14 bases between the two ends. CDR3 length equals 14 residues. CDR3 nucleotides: TGCGCCAGCAGCCCCGAGGGCAGGAGCACTGAAGCTTTCTTT. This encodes CASSPEGRSTEAFF.

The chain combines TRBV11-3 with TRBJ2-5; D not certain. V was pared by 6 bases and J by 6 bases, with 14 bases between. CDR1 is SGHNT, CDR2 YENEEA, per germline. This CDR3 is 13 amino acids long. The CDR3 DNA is TGTGCCAGCAGTCTCGGTGTTGGAAAGACCCAGTACTTC. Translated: CASSLGVGKTQYF.

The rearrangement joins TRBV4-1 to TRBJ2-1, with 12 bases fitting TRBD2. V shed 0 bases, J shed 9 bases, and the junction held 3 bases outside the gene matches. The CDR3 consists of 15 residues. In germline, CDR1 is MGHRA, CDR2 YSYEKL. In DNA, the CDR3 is TGCGCCAGCAGCCAAGACCTAGCGGGAGGGGGTGAGCAGTTCTTC. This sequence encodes CASSQDLAGGGEQFF.

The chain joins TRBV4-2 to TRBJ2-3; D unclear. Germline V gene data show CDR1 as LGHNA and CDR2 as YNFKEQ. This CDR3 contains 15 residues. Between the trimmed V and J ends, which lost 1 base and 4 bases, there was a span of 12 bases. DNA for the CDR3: TGTGCCAGCAGCCAAGTTTCGCCGCAGGCAGATACGCAGTATTTT. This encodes CASSQVSPQADTQYF.

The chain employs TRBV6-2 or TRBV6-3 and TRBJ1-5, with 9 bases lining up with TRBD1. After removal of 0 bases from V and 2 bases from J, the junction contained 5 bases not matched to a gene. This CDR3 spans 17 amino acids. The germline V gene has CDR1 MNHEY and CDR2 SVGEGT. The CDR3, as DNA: TGTGCCAGCAGTTACTCCCGGGACAGGGTGGGCAATCAGCCCCAGCATTTT. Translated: CASSYSRDRVGNQPQHF.

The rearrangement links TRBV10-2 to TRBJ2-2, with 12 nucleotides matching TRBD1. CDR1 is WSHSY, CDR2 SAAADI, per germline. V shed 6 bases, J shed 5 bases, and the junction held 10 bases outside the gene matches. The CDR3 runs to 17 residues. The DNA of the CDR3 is TGCGCCAGCAGGGGTCTGGGACAGGGGGCGAGGACCGGGGAGCTGTTTTTT. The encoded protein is CASRGLGQGARTGELFF.

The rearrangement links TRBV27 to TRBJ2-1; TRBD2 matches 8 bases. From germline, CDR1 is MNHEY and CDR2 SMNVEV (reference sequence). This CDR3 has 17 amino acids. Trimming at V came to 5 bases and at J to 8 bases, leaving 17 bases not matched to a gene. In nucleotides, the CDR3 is TGTGCCAGCAGTCCAGTGACTAGCGCGGGGGATGGCGATGAGCAGTTCTTC. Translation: CASSPVTSAGDGDEQFF.

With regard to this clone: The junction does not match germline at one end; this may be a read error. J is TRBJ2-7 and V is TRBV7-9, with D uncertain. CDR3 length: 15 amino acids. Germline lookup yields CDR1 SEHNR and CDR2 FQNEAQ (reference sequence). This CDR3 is CASSPPATNLYGQYF. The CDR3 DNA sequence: TGTGCCAGCAGCCCCCCGGCCACAAACCTCTACGGGCAGTACTTC.

The CDR3 DNA reads TGTGCCAGCAGTCCGCAACGTTCCCCAGGGACCCAGTACTTC. It yields the protein CASSPQRSPGTQYF. The chain is built from TRBV2 and TRBJ2-5; D is undetermined. Germline V gene lookup returns CDR1 SNHLY and CDR2 FYNNEI. The CDR3 extends over 14 amino acids. V lost 5 bases and J lost 7, with 17 bases in between.

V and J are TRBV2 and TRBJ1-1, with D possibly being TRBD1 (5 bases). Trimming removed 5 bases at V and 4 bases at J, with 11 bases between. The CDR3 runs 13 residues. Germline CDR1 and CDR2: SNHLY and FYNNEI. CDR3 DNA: TGTGCCAGCAGTTTACAGGTCCTCACTGAAGCTTTCTTT. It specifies CASSLQVLTEAFF. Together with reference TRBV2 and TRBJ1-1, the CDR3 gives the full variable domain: EPEVTQTPSHQVTQMGQEVILRCVPISNHLYFYWYRQILGQKVEFLVSFYNNEISEKSEIFDDQFSVERPDGSNFTLKIRSTKLEDSAMYFCASSLQVLTEAFFGQGTRLTVV.

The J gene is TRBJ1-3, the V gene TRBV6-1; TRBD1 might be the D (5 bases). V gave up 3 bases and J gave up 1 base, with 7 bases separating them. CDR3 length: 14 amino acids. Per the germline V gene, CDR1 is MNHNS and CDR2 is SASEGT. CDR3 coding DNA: TGTGCCAGCAGTGAGACAGTATCTGGAAACACCATATATTTT. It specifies CASSETVSGNTIYF.

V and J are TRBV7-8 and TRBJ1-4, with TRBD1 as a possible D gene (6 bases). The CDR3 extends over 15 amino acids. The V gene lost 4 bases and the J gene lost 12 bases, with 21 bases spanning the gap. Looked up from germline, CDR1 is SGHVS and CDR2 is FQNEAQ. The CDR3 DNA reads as TGTGCCAGCAGCTACATATCACAGGGTTTTCGGGAACTGTTTTTT. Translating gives CASSYISQGFRELFF.

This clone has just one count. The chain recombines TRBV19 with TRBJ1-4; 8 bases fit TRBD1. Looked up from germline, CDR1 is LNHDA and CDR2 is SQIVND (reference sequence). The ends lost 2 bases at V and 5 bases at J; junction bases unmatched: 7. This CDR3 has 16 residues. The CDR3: CASSIPAGGRNEKLFF. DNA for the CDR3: TGTGCCAGTAGTATACCGGCAGGGGGCCGAAATGAAAAACTGTTTTTT.

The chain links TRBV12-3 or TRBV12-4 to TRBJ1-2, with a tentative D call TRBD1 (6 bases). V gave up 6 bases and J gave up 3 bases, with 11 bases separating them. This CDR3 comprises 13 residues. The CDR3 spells CASRKDSYYGYTF. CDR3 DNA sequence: TGTGCCAGCAGGAAGGACAGCTACTATGGCTACACCTTC.

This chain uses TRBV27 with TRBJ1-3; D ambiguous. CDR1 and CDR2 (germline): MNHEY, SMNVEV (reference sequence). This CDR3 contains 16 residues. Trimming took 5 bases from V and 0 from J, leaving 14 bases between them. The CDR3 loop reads CASSREVSYSGNTIYF. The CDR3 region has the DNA TGTGCCAGCAGTCGCGAGGTAAGCTACTCTGGAAACACCATATATTTT.

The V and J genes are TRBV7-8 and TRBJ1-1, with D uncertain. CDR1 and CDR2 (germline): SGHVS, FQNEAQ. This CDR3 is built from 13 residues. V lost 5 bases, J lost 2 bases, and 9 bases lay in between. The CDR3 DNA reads TGTGCCAGCAGCCCCGCAGCTAACACTGAAGCTTTCTTT. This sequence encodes CASSPAANTEAFF.

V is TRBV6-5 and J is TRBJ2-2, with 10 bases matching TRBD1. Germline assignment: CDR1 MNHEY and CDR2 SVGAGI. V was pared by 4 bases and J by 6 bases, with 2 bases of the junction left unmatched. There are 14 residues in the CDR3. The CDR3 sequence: CASSFGQGAGELFF. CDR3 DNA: TGTGCCAGCAGTTTCGGACAGGGGGCCGGGGAGCTGTTTTTT.